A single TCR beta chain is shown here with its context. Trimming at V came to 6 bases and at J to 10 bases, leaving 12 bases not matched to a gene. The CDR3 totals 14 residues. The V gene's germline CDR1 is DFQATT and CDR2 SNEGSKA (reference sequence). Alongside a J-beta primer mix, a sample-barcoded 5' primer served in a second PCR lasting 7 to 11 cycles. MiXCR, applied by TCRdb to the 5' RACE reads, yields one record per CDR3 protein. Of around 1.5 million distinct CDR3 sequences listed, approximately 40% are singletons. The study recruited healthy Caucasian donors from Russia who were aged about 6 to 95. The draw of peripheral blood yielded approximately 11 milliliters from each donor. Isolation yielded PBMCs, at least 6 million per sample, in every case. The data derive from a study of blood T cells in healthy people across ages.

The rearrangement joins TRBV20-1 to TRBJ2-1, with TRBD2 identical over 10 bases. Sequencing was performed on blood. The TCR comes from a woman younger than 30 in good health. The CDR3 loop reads CSAISGRTTGEQFF. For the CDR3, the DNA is TGCAGTGCAATTAGCGGGAGGACGACCGGAGAGCAGTTCTTC.